The 19 T cell receptor beta chains below all came from one sample that was sequenced in a study of T-cell memory formation after mild COVID-19. TCRdb itself ran the 5' RACE reads through MiXCR, one entry per CDR3 protein. The table lists hundreds of thousands of distinct CDR3 sequences, about 20% of them singletons, with about 12% in the top ten. The sequenced material came from PBMCs or a T cell subset sorted from them (not recorded which). The receptor source for this set is an adult woman who had mild COVID-19 (a few samples of this study predate the infection). Cell type and time point are not known.

This clonotype came up a few times. The J gene is TRBJ2-5, the V gene TRBV20-1; 12 bases line up with TRBD2. There are 17 residues in the CDR3. V was clipped by 0 bases and J by 5 bases; unmatched bases: 10. The germline V gene has CDR1 DFQATT and CDR2 SNEGSKA (reference sequence). CDR3 protein: CSAREGLAGRAGETQYF. CDR3 sequence (DNA): TGCAGTGCTAGAGAGGGACTAGCGGGTCGAGCCGGTGAGACCCAGTACTTC.

This chain joins TRBV4-1 and TRBJ1-1; D is unresolved. The V end was cut by 2 bases, the J end by 0 bases, with 4 bases between. The CDR3 length is 13 residues. Germline lookup yields CDR1 MGHRA and CDR2 YSYEKL. In DNA form, the CDR3 reads TGCGCCAGCAGCCAATACTTGAACACTGAAGCTTTCTTT. It specifies CASSQYLNTEAFF.

The rearrangement uses TRBV7-8 and TRBJ2-5, with 9 nucleotides matching TRBD2. CDR3 length: 21 residues. Trimming took 1 base from V and 5 from J; bases not matched to a gene: 23. The germline V gene encodes CDR1 SGHVS and CDR2 FQNEAQ. CDR3 region: CASSLEIAALAGFSNRETQYF. The CDR3 DNA sequence: TGTGCCAGCAGCTTAGAGATCGCGGCGCTAGCGGGATTCTCCAACAGGGAGACCCAGTACTTC.

The genes are TRBV6-5 and TRBJ1-2; 8 nucleotides align to TRBD1. The CDR3 is 13 residues long. The ends lost 6 bases at V and 2 bases at J; junction bases unmatched: 2. Per the germline V gene, CDR1 is MNHEY and CDR2 is SVGAGI. DNA of the CDR3: TGTGCCAGCAGGGACAGGGACAACTATGGCTACACCTTC. Translating gives CASRDRDNYGYTF.

This clonotype was recorded at least ten times. The gene calls are TRBV29-1 and TRBJ2-3; weak D call: TRBD2 (5 bases). The germline gives CDR1 SQVTM, CDR2 ANQGSEA. The CDR3 totals 15 residues. The V and J ends lost 4 bases and 2 bases respectively, with 16 bases between them. CDR3 in DNA: TGCAGCGTTGTGAAATTCGGGGTTAACACAGATACGCAGTATTTT. Translating gives CSVVKFGVNTDTQYF.

The chain recombines TRBV20-1 with TRBJ2-6; D remains unclear. CDR3 length: 13 residues. Germline V gene lookup returns CDR1 DFQATT and CDR2 SNEGSKA (reference sequence). With 1 base removed from V and 0 bases from J, the gap between germline ends came to 1 base. The CDR3 here is CSARASGANVLTF. CDR3 coding DNA: TGCAGTGCTAGAGCCTCTGGGGCCAACGTCCTGACTTTC.

V and J are TRBV5-1 and TRBJ2-3; tentatively, D is TRBD2 (6 bases). There are 13 residues in the CDR3. Germline CDR1 SGHRS, CDR2 YFSETQ. Trimming stripped 4 bases from V and 6 bases from J, with 12 bases between. CDR3 in amino acids: CASSAGTPDTQYF. Written as DNA, the CDR3 is TGCGCCAGCAGCGCGGGGACGCCCGATACGCAGTATTTT.

V gene TRBV10-3 combines with J gene TRBJ2-2; D is ambiguous. The length of the CDR3 is 13 residues. V lost 7 bases and J lost 2, with 8 bases in between. Germline assignment: CDR1 ENHRY and CDR2 SYGVKD. In DNA, the CDR3 is TGTGCCATCATGGGCACCAACACCGGGGAGCTGTTTTTT. Encoded protein: CAIMGTNTGELFF.

CDR3 amino acids: CASLGRTDYEQYF. The CDR3 DNA reads as TGTGCCAGCCTGGGGCGCACGGATTACGAGCAGTACTTC. The chain carries TRBV7-2 and TRBJ2-7; D might be TRBD1 (5 bases). The germline gives CDR1 SGHTA, CDR2 FQGNSA. Trimming shortened V by 8 bases and J by 4 bases, and 15 bases separated the two germline ends. This CDR3 is 13 amino acids long.

The V gene is TRBV25-1, the J gene TRBJ1-2; TRBD1 aligns across 11 bases. Trimming at V came to 9 bases and at J to 1 base, leaving 4 bases not matched to a gene. Germline CDR1 MGHDK, CDR2 SYGVNS. The CDR3 sequence is 14 residues long. The CDR3 region has the DNA TGTGCCAGTTATGGGACAGGGGGTAACTATGGCTACACCTTC. The encoded protein is CASYGTGGNYGYTF.

This chain joins TRBV25-1 and TRBJ2-1, with 9 bases aligning to TRBD2. This CDR3 contains 15 residues. The junction had 8 bases not matched to a gene; V was cut back by 3 bases and J by 8 bases. The germline V gene encodes CDR1 MGHDK and CDR2 SYGVNS. Here the CDR3 DNA reads TGTGCCAGCAGTGACGGTGAGCGGGAGGCAGATGAGCAGTTCTTC. Translation: CASSDGEREADEQFF. The entire variable domain, with the rest obtained from reference TRBV25-1 and TRBJ2-1, is as follows: EADIYQTPRYLVIGTGKKITLECSQTMGHDKMYWYQQDPGMELHLIHYSYGVNSTEKGDLSSESTVSRIRTEHFPLTLESARPSHTSQYLCASSDGEREADEQFFGPGTRLTVL.

This clonotype was seen more than once but under ten times. The chain employs TRBV9 and TRBJ2-2; a possible D gene is TRBD1 (6 bases). Germline CDR1 is SGDLS and CDR2 is YYNGEE. This CDR3 is 14 amino acids long. Trimming left V 0 bases short and J 3 bases short, with 6 bases between. CDR3 in DNA: TGTGCCAGCAGCGTAGAGGGGGACACCGGGGAGCTGTTTTTT. Translated, it gives CASSVEGDTGELFF. Full variable domain (remainder filled in from reference TRBV9 and TRBJ2-2): DSGVTQTPKHLITATGQRVTLRCSPRSGDLSVYWYQQSLDQGLQFLIQYYNGEERAKGNILERFSAQQFPDLHSELNLSSLELGDSALYFCASSVEGDTGELFFGEGSRLTVL.

This clonotype was recorded a few times. The chain joins TRBV15 to TRBJ2-1; 9 nucleotides match TRBD2. Unmatched junction bases numbered 11, after V lost 4 bases and J lost 10 bases. This CDR3 contains 15 residues. From germline, CDR1 is LNHNV and CDR2 YYDKDF (reference sequence). The CDR3 bases are TGTGCCACCAGCAACGGGCGGGGGGGAGTCAGGGAGCAGTTCTTC. Amino acid sequence: CATSNGRGGVREQFF.

The chain combines TRBV4-1 with TRBJ2-1; TRBD1 matches at 11 bases. The germline V gene encodes CDR1 MGHRA and CDR2 YSYEKL. This CDR3 spans 15 amino acids. Germline trimming cut 4 bases from V and 10 bases from J; bases unmatched to any gene: 9. In DNA, the CDR3 is TGCGCCAGCAGCCCCCCCGGGACAGGGGGATACGAGCAGTTCTTC. It codes for CASSPPGTGGYEQFF.

The V and J genes are TRBV7-8 and TRBJ2-1, with TRBD1 matching over 9 bases. Germline V gene sequence: CDR1 SGHVS, CDR2 FQNEAQ. Losses at the gene ends were 7 bases for V and 2 bases for J; bases not matched to a gene: 9. The CDR3 is 16 residues long. As DNA, the CDR3 is TGTGCCAGCATGCCCCTTACAGGGGGCGCCTACAATGAGCAGTTCTTC. Translated: CASMPLTGGAYNEQFF.

There are a few counts of this clonotype. This chain joins TRBV6-5 and TRBJ2-3; D gene ambiguous. Deletions cut 6 bases from V and 4 bases from J, with 11 bases between. Germline CDR1 and CDR2: MNHEY and SVGAGI. This CDR3 is built from 13 residues. The CDR3 here is CASRSPRSDTQYF. For the CDR3, the DNA is TGTGCCAGCAGGTCGCCCAGGTCAGATACGCAGTATTTT.

V usage is TRBV19 and J usage is TRBJ2-7, with 7 bases fitting TRBD2. Per germline, CDR1 LNHDA and CDR2 SQIVND (reference sequence). The V segment lost 5 bases and the J segment 2 bases; nucleotides outside the gene matches: 6. There are 14 residues in the CDR3. The CDR3 DNA sequence: TGTGCCAGTAGTGGGGCGGGAGTTGCCTACGAGCAGTACTTC. This gives the protein CASSGAGVAYEQYF. The full variable domain, with the rest looked up from reference TRBV19 and TRBJ2-7, is DGGITQSPKYLFRKEGQNVTLSCEQNLNHDAMYWYRQDPGQGLRLIYYSQIVNDFQKGDIAEGYSVSREKKESFPLTVTSAQKNPTAFYLCASSGAGVAYEQYFGPGTRLTVT.

The chain recombines TRBV20-1 with TRBJ2-5, with TRBD2 identical over 8 bases. The CDR3 totals 16 residues. Germline CDR1 DFQATT, CDR2 SNEGSKA (reference sequence). The ends lost 3 bases at V and 5 bases at J; junction bases unmatched: 14. In DNA form, the CDR3 reads TGCAGTGCTAGTTTTCCTCCGGGACTAGGTGCGGAGACCCAGTACTTC. As protein: CSASFPPGLGAETQYF.

This chain uses TRBV21-1 with TRBJ1-1; the table assigns TRBD1, which was not confirmed against the DNA. TRBV21-1 is a listed pseudogene. The CDR3 is 14 amino acids. CDR3 region: CASSKEDPGPEAFF. CDR3 DNA sequence: TGTGCCAGCAGCAAAGAAGATCCGGGACCTGAAGCTTTCTTT.